This T cell receptor beta chain was sequenced in a study of OX40 agonist ivuxolimab in advanced cancers. Study-level information: From 23 to 79 years was the age range, with a mean of approximately 63 years, and 65% to 90% were male. The study's findings and limits: At 0.1 to 3.0 mg/kg and by week 6, clonal expansion occurred in CD4+ and CD8+ blood T cells.

Some clones are missing from TCRdb's copy, which holds only in-frame ones; the method was immunoSEQ multiplex PCR. The table lists 65,000 to 100,000 clones, roughly 88% of them singletons. About this clone: The antigen is undetermined.

V lost 5 bases and J 0 bases, leaving 14 bases between the germline ends. From germline, CDR1 is GTSNPN and CDR2 SVGIG (reference sequence). The CDR3 has 15 amino acids. The TCR comes from an adult with an advanced solid tumor such as melanoma, head and neck, liver or kidney cancer. V usage is TRBV30 and J usage is TRBJ1-5; perhaps TRBD1 as D (6 bases). Sequencing was performed on CD4+ or CD8+ T cells sorted from blood, taken in a trial of the OX40 agonist ivuxolimab. CDR3 bases: TGTGCCTGGTCGACCGGGACAACTAGCAATCAGCCCCAGCATTTT. It yields the protein CAWSTGTTSNQPQHF.